This T cell receptor beta chain was identified in a study of cytomegalovirus exposure and HLA in healthy donors. On the study more broadly: Among the 370 or so donors who were genotyped, roughly 85% fell in the genetic ancestry cluster that is associated with self-reported Caucasian donors. General study findings and limits: It was reportedly the case that the classifier diagnosed cytomegalovirus status with high specificity and sensitivity. TRBV6-2, TRBV6-3 and other indistinguishable V segments were excluded. Clonal expansion, a later analysis showed, was greater in HLA-associated TCR beta chains than in equally common others.

The CDR3 is made up of 15 amino acids. J gave up 5 bases and V 2 bases, and 4 bases lay outside the gene matches. The V gene's germline CDR1 is SEHNR and CDR2 FQNEAQ (reference sequence). Of note for this clone: Its antigen remains unidentified.

In the PCR, 60 Vbeta and 13 Jbeta primers were used. The table came from immunoSEQ multiplex PCR; TCRdb's copy has only in-frame clones and leaves some out. The sample table sets out about 140,000 clones. Sequenced material: PBMCs. The receptor's source is a male donor in good health and CMV-seronegative. The rearrangement links TRBV7-9 to TRBJ2-2; 8 bases match TRBD1. The CDR3 loop is CASSLQGADTGELFF. The CDR3, as DNA: TGTGCCAGCAGCTTACAGGGGGCGGATACCGGGGAGCTGTTTTTT.